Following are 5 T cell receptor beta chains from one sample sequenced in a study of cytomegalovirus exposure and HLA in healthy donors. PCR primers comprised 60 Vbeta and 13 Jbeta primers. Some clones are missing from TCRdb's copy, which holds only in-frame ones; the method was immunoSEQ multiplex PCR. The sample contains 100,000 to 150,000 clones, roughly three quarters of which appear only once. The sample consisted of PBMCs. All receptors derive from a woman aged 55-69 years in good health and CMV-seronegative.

CDR3 DNA: TGTGCCAGCAGTTTCTCGGGTTCACCCCTCCACTTT. It is translated as CASSFSGSPLHF. This chain uses TRBV27 with TRBJ1-6; D remains ambiguous. The CDR3 totals 12 residues. V shed 3 bases and J shed 9 bases, with 6 bases lying between them. CDR1 is MNHEY and CDR2 is SMNVEV in the germline V gene (reference sequence).

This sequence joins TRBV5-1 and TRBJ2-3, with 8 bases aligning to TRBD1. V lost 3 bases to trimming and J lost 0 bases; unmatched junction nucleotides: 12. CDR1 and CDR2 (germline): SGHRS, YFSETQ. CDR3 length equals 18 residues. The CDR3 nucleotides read TGCGCCAGCAGCTCAGGACAGGGAATCCGCTCTAGCACAGATACGCAGTATTTT. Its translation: CASSSGQGIRSSTDTQYF.

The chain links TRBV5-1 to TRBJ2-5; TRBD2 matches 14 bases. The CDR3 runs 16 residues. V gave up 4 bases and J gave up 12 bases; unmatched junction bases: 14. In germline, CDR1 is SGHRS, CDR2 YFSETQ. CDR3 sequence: CASSNPETSGRAEKYF. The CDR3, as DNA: TGCGCCAGCAGCAACCCCGAGACTAGCGGGAGGGCCGAAAAGTACTTC.

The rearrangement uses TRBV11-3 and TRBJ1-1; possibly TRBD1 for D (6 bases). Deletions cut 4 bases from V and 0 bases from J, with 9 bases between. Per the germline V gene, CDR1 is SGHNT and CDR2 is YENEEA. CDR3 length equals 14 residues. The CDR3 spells CASSSDRMNTEAFF. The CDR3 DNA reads TGTGCCAGCAGCTCGGACAGAATGAACACTGAAGCTTTCTTT.

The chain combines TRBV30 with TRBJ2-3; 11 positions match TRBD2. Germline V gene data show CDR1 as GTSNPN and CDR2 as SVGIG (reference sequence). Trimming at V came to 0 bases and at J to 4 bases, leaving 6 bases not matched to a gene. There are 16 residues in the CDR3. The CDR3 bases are TGTGCCTGGAGTGTCTTTAGCGGGGGGGCTTCAGATACGCAGTATTTT. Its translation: CAWSVFSGGASDTQYF.